This T cell receptor (beta chain) was sequenced for a study of blood T cell repertoires in COVID-19. Study summary: Sources were T cells, B-cell-depleted T cells, or PBMCs; the material itself was cDNA or gDNA.

As originally analysed: The authors estimated nucleated cell counts from reference gene primer amplification. TCRdb's copy holds only in-frame clones and misses some; the assay was immunoSEQ multiplex PCR. D and trimming come from the DNA, and the V and J calls and clone size come from that table. The sample lists roughly 90,000 clones, 80% occurring once. The CDR3 loop spans 13 amino acids. Losses at the gene ends were 10 bases for V and 8 bases for J; bases not matched to a gene: 11. The V and J genes are TRBV12-3 or TRBV12-4 and TRBJ2-1; 7 nucleotides agree with TRBD2. The receptor was isolated from a human donor in a cohort sampled during active COVID-19. The sample taken for sequencing was peripheral blood. CDR3 DNA sequence: TGTGCCACTGGACTAGGCTCGGGGGATGAGCAGTTCTTC. This encodes CATGLGSGDEQFF.